One sample yielded the 23 T cell receptor beta chains listed below, sequenced in a study of T cells after posttransplantation cyclophosphamide. Using immunoSEQ multiplex PCR, the repertoire was profiled, and TCRdb retains in-frame clones only, with some absent. The sample lists about 7,500 clones, none appearing once, the ten largest making up 8% to 13%. A marrow graft followed busulfan-fludarabine conditioning, with cyclophosphamide on days +3 and +4. Material: PBMCs, obtained after allogeneic stem cell transplant with posttransplant cyclophosphamide. The origin of the receptors is a female patient aged 50-60 years who received an allogeneic stem cell transplant from a related donor, was CMV-positive, and had no GVHD. Some T cells may possibly be graft donor cells.

This clone was recorded at least ten times. The J gene is TRBJ2-1, the V gene TRBV12-3 or TRBV12-4, with D perhaps TRBD1 (6 bases). V shed 8 bases and J shed 8 bases, with 16 bases lying between them. The CDR3 loop spans 13 amino acids. The CDR3 region is CASAPSGDHEQFF. DNA for the CDR3: TGTGCCAGCGCCCCCTCAGGGGACCATGAGCAGTTCTTC.

This clone was seen at least ten times. The chain joins TRBV6-5 to TRBJ1-2; 9 bases are a match to TRBD1. V trimming: 2 bases; J trimming: 8 bases; junction bases outside the gene matches: 3. The CDR3 runs 13 residues. Germline CDR1 reads MNHEY; CDR2 reads SVGAGI. CDR3 loop: CASSYGTGRGYTF. As DNA, the CDR3 is TGTGCCAGCAGTTACGGGACAGGGCGCGGCTACACCTTC.

As to this clone: The junction shows a germline mismatch at one end, possibly a read error. This rearrangement joins TRBV5-1 to TRBJ2-2, with 7 bases fitting TRBD2. The CDR3 totals 15 residues. Germline lookup yields CDR1 SGHRS and CDR2 YFSETQ. The CDR3 DNA is TGCGCCAGCAGCTACACTAGCGTCAACACCGGGCAGCTGTTTTTT. Translated: CASSYTSVNTGQLFF.

This clone was seen many times. The chain has TRBV12-3 or TRBV12-4 and TRBJ1-1, with 8 bases that match TRBD1. CDR3 length equals 12 residues. J gave up 6 bases and V 7 bases, and 4 bases lay outside the gene matches. CDR3 amino acids: CASTSGGPEAFF. The CDR3 DNA follows: TGTGCCAGCACCTCAGGGGGCCCTGAAGCTTTCTTT.

This clone has ten or more counts. V is TRBV6-5 and J is TRBJ2-1; D not resolved. This CDR3 spans 14 amino acids. Per the germline V gene, CDR1 is MNHEY and CDR2 is SVGAGI. V lost 6 bases and J lost 2, with 11 bases in between. The DNA of the CDR3 is TGTGCCAGCAGCCCCCCCCGTACCTACAATGAGCAGTTCTTC. It translates to CASSPPRTYNEQFF.

This clone was recorded many times. The V and J genes are TRBV7-2 and TRBJ1-2; tentative D call: TRBD1 (5 bases). Deletions cut 5 bases from V and 8 bases from J, with 18 bases between. The CDR3 loop spans 14 amino acids. Germline-derived CDR1 and CDR2 are SGHTA and FQGNSA. The CDR3 nucleotides read TGTGCCAGCAGCGGCTGGCAGGGAAGAGGAGGCTACACCTTC. It yields the protein CASSGWQGRGGYTF.

This clone has at least ten counts. The chain carries TRBV9 and TRBJ2-1; D remains unclear. CDR3 size: 11 residues. Trimming shortened V by 3 bases and J by 5 bases, and 3 bases separated the two germline ends. CDR1 is SGDLS and CDR2 is YYNGEE in the germline V gene. CDR3 loop: CASSADNEQFF. The CDR3 DNA reads as TGTGCCAGCAGCGCGGACAATGAGCAGTTCTTC.

This clone was recorded many times. The chain joins TRBV18 to TRBJ2-5; no clear D. V lost 2 bases to trimming and J lost 4 bases, with 17 bases between them. CDR1 is KGHSH, CDR2 LQKENI, per germline. The length of the CDR3 is 16 residues. The CDR3 loop reads CASSPGGSIIAETQYF. The CDR3 nucleotides are TGTGCCAGCTCACCAGGTGGCTCGATTATAGCAGAGACCCAGTACTTC.

This clone was counted ten times or more. The chain uses TRBV6-6 and TRBJ1-1; D possibly corresponds to TRBD1 (5 bases). Trimming took off 0 bases at V and 5 bases at J, with 10 bases between the two ends. The CDR3 extends over 14 amino acids. Looked up from germline, CDR1 is MNHNY and CDR2 is SVGAGI (reference sequence). CDR3 sequence: CASSYSQRGTEAFF. As DNA, the CDR3 is TGTGCCAGCAGTTACTCCCAGCGGGGGACTGAAGCTTTCTTT.

The V and J genes are TRBV27 and TRBJ2-5; 11 nucleotides align to TRBD1. Judging by the DNA end, TRBJ2-7 fits better; the J call may be wrong. The germline V gene has CDR1 MNHEY and CDR2 SMNVEV (reference sequence). The CDR3 spans 14 residues. The CDR3, as DNA: TGTGCCAGCACCGCGGGACAGGGGGTCTACGAGCAGTACTTC. Protein sequence: CASTAGQGVYEQYF.

This clone is classed as medium-sized. This chain connects TRBV10-1 to TRBJ1-1, with no clear D. The CDR3 runs to 15 residues. V lost 6 bases and J 0 bases, leaving 14 bases between the germline ends. Germline values: CDR1 WNHNN, CDR2 SYGVQD (reference sequence). CDR3 nucleotide sequence: TGCGCCAGCAGCGCCGGTGAAGGGTTGAACACTGAAGCTTTCTTT. This codes for CASSAGEGLNTEAFF.

This clone was detected ten times or more. The J gene is TRBJ2-3, the V gene TRBV7-9, with 9 bases fitting TRBD2. Germline V CDR1 and CDR2: SEHNR, FQNEAQ (reference sequence). With V trimmed by 6 bases and J by 1 base, 17 bases remained unmatched. The CDR3 extends over 19 amino acids. CDR3 sequence: CASRFVLAGEVRGTDTQYF. In nucleotides, the CDR3 is TGTGCCAGCAGATTTGTTTTAGCGGGAGAAGTCAGGGGCACAGATACGCAGTATTTT.

By its share, this clone is medium-sized. V usage is TRBV24-1 and J usage is TRBJ2-1; TRBD2 aligns across 16 bases. Trimming removed 5 bases from V and 2 bases from J; junction bases left unmatched: 11. This CDR3 is 20 amino acids long. Germline loops: CDR1 KGHDR, CDR2 SFDVKD. Here the CDR3 DNA reads TGTGCCACCAGTGCCTCGTCGGGACTAGCGGGAGGGAAGACCTACAATGAGCAGTTCTTC. Translating gives CATSASSGLAGGKTYNEQFF.

This clone was seen repeatedly, ten times or more. This sequence joins TRBV19 and TRBJ2-7; 8 positions match TRBD1. Per the germline V gene, CDR1 is LNHDA and CDR2 is SQIVND (reference sequence). The CDR3 spans 15 residues. The trim removed 4 bases at V and 4 bases at J, leaving 9 bases unmatched. The DNA for the CDR3 is TGTGCCAGTAGTAGGGATAGGACAGGGCTTTACGAGCAGTACTTC. This encodes CASSRDRTGLYEQYF.

This clone qualifies as large. The chain links TRBV6-1 to TRBJ1-1; TRBD1 is a possible D gene (6 bases). This CDR3 has 13 residues. V was cut by 7 bases and J by 1 base, with 10 bases left in between. Germline CDR1 and CDR2: MNHNS and SASEGT. CDR3: CASKQGWNTEAFF. CDR3 coding DNA: TGTGCCAGCAAACAGGGTTGGAACACTGAAGCTTTCTTT.

This clone was recorded many times. The chain recombines TRBV9 with TRBJ2-1; 13 bases align to TRBD2. Germline V lookup: CDR1 SGDLS, CDR2 YYNGEE. V shed 0 bases and J 6 bases; nucleotides not matched to a gene: 3. The CDR3 is 16 amino acids. The DNA for the CDR3 is TGTGCCAGCAGCGTAGCCGGACTAGCGGGAGTCAATGAGCAGTTCTTC. Translating gives CASSVAGLAGVNEQFF.

This clone was detected a few times. The CDR3 reads CASSLGTWLAPRSDTQYF. CDR3 coding DNA: TGTGCCAGCAGTTTGGGAACTTGGCTAGCCCCTAGGTCGGATACGCAGTATTTT. The rearrangement joins TRBV12-3 or TRBV12-4 to TRBJ2-3; TRBD2 is a possible D gene (5 bases). CDR3 length equals 18 residues. V gave up 3 bases and J gave up 6 bases, with 25 bases separating them.

This clone was seen repeatedly, ten times or more. The chain employs TRBV6-1 and TRBJ1-2; 8 bases are a match to TRBD1. Germline V gene lookup returns CDR1 MNHNS and CDR2 SASEGT. V trimming: 3 bases; J trimming: 8 bases; junction bases outside the gene matches: 8. The CDR3 sequence is 14 residues long. CDR3 coding DNA: TGTGCCAGCAGTGACTACAGGGGGTATGACGGCTACACCTTC. This translates into CASSDYRGYDGYTF.

This clone is judged medium-sized. The chain carries TRBV6-6 and TRBJ2-1, with TRBD2 as a possible D gene (6 bases). Germline values: CDR1 MNHNY, CDR2 SVGAGI (reference sequence). V was shortened by 7 bases and J by 7 bases, with 11 bases between the two germline ends. The CDR3 is 12 amino acids. CDR3 nucleotides: TGTGCCAGCAACTCGGGACTTAATGAGCAGTTCTTC. Translation: CASNSGLNEQFF.

In this sample, this clone turned up many times. The chain combines TRBV11-2 with TRBJ1-3; D uncertain. The CDR3 length is 16 residues. Trimming removed 2 bases from V and 0 bases from J, with 11 bases in between. CDR1 is SGHAT, CDR2 FQNNGV, per germline. The CDR3 reads CASSLNMASSGNTIYF. CDR3 DNA sequence: TGTGCCAGCAGCTTAAATATGGCCAGCTCTGGAAACACCATATATTTT.

This clone was seen repeatedly, ten times or more. The chain couples TRBV6-5 to TRBJ1-2; D not resolved. The CDR3 is 13 amino acids. The germline V and J ends were trimmed by 0 bases and 8 bases, with 10 bases remaining between them. Germline CDR1 and CDR2: MNHEY and SVGAGI. CDR3 loop: CASSYSMRVGYTF. The CDR3 nucleotides are TGTGCCAGCAGTTACTCGATGAGGGTCGGCTACACCTTC.

This clone was counted at least ten times. The chain employs TRBV5-4 and TRBJ2-5, with 10 bases fitting TRBD2. The V segment lost 2 bases and the J segment 4 bases; nucleotides outside the gene matches: 5. CDR3 length: 15 amino acids. Germline V CDR1 and CDR2: SGHNT, YYREEE (reference sequence). The CDR3 DNA follows: TGTGCCAGCAGCTTCCCTAGCGGGAGTTCAGAGACCCAGTACTTC. Translated, it gives CASSFPSGSSETQYF.

This clone was seen ten or more times. This rearrangement joins TRBV2 to TRBJ1-1, with 7 positions matching TRBD1. The CDR3 runs 13 residues. Germline CDR1 is SNHLY and CDR2 is FYNNEI. Germline trimming cut 8 bases from V and 4 bases from J; bases unmatched to any gene: 7. The CDR3, as DNA: TGTGCCAGCCAAGACACAGGGGTCACTGAAGCTTTCTTT. The encoded protein is CASQDTGVTEAFF.